Sequencing of this TCR beta chain was carried out in a study of cytomegalovirus exposure and HLA in healthy donors. It was with 60 Vbeta and 13 Jbeta primers that the PCR ran. The data were produced by immunoSEQ multiplex PCR, yet TCRdb's version contains in-frame clones alone and is incomplete. The table includes about 150,000 clones, over 70% detected once. Germline V CDR1 and CDR2: MNHNS, SASEGT. The V end lost 2 bases, the J end lost 1 base, and 9 bases lay between the germline ends. This CDR3 spans 15 amino acids. This clone was seen more than once but under ten times. Antigen: not known. Regarding the study as a whole: With later analysis, a missense DCLRE1C variant became linked to TCR beta V- and J-gene trimming. Excluded were some V segments that proved indistinguishable, including TRBV6-2 and TRBV6-3. The dataset shows that most TCR sequences were rare, while some public TCRs occurred in many donors.

V usage is TRBV6-1 and J usage is TRBJ1-5; D perhaps matches TRBD1 (5 bases). The receptor's source is a man younger than 40 in good health and CMV-seropositive. Material: PBMCs. CDR3 sequence reads: CASSELAGSNQPQHF. CDR3 in DNA: TGTGCCAGCAGTGAATTGGCAGGGAGCAATCAGCCCCAGCATTTT.